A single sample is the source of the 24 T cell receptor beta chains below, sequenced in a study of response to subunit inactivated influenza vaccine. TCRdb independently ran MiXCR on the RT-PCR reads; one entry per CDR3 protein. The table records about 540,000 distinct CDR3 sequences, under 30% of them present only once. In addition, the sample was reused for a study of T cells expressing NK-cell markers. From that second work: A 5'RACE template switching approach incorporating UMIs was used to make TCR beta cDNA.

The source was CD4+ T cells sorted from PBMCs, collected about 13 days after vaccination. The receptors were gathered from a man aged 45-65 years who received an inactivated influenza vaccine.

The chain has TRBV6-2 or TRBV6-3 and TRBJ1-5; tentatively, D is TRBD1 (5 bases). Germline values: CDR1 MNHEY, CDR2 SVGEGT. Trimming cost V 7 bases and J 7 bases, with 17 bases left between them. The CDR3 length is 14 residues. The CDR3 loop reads CASTPQGSRQPQHF. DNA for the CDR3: TGTGCCAGCACCCCCCAGGGATCTAGACAGCCCCAGCATTTT.

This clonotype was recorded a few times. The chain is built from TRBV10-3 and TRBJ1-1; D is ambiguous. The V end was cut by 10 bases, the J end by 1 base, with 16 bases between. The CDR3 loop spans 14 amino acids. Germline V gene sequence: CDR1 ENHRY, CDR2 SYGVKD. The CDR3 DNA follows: TGTGCCACGACCAATGGGCAGTCGAACACTGAAGCTTTCTTT. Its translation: CATTNGQSNTEAFF.

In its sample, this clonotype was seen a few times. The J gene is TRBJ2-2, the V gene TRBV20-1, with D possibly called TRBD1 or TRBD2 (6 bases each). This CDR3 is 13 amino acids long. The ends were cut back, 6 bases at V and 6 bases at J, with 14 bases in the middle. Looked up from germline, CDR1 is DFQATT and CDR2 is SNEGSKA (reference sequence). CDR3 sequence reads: CSATPRGAGELFF. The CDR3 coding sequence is TGCAGTGCCACCCCGAGGGGGGCCGGGGAGCTGTTTTTT.

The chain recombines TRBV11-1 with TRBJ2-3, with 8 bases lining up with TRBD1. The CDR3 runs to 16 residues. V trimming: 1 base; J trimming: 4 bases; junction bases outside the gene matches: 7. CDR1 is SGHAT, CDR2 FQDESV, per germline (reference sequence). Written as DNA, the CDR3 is TGTGCCAGCAGCTTAGTCAGGGGGCGATCAGCAGATACGCAGTATTTT. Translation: CASSLVRGRSADTQYF.

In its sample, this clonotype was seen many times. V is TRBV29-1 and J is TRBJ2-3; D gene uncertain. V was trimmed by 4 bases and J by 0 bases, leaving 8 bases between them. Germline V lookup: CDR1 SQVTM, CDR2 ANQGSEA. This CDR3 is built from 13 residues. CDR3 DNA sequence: TGCAGCGTTGCTCCGGATAGCACAGATACGCAGTATTTT. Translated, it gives CSVAPDSTDTQYF.

The CDR3 is CASSRQGILTEAFF. The CDR3 bases are TGTGCCAGCAGTCGACAGGGGATTTTGACTGAAGCTTTCTTT. This chain connects TRBV12-3 or TRBV12-4 to TRBJ1-1; 8 bases are shared with TRBD1. With 5 bases clipped from V and 5 bases from J, the junction kept 7 bases outside the gene matches. The CDR3 is 14 residues long.

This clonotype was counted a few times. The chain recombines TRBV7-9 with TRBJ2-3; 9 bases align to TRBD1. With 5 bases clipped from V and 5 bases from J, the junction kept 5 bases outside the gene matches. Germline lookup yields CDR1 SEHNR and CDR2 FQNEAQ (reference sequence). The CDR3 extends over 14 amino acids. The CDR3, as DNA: TGTGCCAGCAGCCTACAGGGGGCAGTAGATACGCAGTATTTT. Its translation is CASSLQGAVDTQYF.

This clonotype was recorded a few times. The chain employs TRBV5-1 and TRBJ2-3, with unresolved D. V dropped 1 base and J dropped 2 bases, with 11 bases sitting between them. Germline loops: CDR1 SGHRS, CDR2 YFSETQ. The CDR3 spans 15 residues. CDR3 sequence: CASSLRLGPTDTQYF. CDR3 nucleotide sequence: TGCGCCAGCAGCTTGAGACTCGGCCCCACAGATACGCAGTATTTT. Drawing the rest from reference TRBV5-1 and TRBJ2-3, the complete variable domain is KAGVTQTPRYLIKTRGQQVTLSCSPISGHRSVSWYQQTPGQGLQFLFEYFSETQRNKGNFPGRFSGRQFSNSRSEMNVSTLELGDSALYLCASSLRLGPTDTQYFGPGTRLTVL.

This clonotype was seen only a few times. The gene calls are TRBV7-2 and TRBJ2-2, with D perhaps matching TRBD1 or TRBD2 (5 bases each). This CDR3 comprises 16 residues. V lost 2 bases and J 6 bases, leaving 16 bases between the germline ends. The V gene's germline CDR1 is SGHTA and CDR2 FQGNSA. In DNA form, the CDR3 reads TGTGCCAGCAGCTTAACCACACGGGACGGTGCCGGGGAGCTGTTTTTT. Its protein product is CASSLTTRDGAGELFF. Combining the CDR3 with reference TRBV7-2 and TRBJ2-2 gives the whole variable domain GAGVSQSPSNKVTEKGKDVELRCDPISGHTALYWYRQSLGQGLEFLIYFQGNSAPDKSGLPSDRFSAERTGGSVSTLTIQRTQQEDSAVYLCASSLTTRDGAGELFFGEGSRLTVL.

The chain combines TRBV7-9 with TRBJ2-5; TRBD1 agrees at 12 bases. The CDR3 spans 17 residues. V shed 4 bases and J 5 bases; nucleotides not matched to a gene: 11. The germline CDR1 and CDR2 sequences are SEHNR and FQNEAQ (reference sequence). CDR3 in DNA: TGTGCCAGCAGCTCAGGGTCCGGGACAGGGGGCCGGGAGACCCAGTACTTC. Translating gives CASSSGSGTGGRETQYF.

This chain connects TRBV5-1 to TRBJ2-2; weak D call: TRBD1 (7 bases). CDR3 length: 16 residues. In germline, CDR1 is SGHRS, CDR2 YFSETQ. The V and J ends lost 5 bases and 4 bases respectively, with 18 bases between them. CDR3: CASSSLSRGVTGELFF. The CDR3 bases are TGCGCCAGCAGTTCGCTCTCCAGGGGGGTCACCGGGGAGCTGTTTTTT.

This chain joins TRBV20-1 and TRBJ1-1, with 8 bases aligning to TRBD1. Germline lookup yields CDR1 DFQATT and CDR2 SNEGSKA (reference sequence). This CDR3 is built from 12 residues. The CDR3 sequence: CSARQGPTEAFF. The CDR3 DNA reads TGCAGCGCAAGACAGGGGCCCACTGAAGCTTTCTTT.

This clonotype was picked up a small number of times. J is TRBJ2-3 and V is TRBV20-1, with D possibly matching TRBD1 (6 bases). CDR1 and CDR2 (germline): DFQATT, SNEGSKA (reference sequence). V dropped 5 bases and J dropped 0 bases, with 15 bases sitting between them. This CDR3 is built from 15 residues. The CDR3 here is CSALTGTTSTDTQYF. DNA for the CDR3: TGCAGTGCTTTAACCGGGACAACTAGCACAGATACGCAGTATTTT.

CDR3: CASIMGQGSYNEQFF. In nucleotides, the CDR3 is TGCGCCAGCATTATGGGACAGGGTTCCTACAATGAGCAGTTCTTC. The J gene is TRBJ2-1, the V gene TRBV5-1, with 9 positions matching TRBD1. V shed 6 bases, J shed 1 base, and the junction held 5 bases outside the gene matches. This CDR3 has 15 amino acids. CDR1 is SGHRS and CDR2 is YFSETQ in the germline V gene. The variable domain in full, with the rest retrieved from reference TRBV5-1 and TRBJ2-1, is KAGVTQTPRYLIKTRGQQVTLSCSPISGHRSVSWYQQTPGQGLQFLFEYFSETQRNKGNFPGRFSGRQFSNSRSEMNVSTLELGDSALYLCASIMGQGSYNEQFFGPGTRLTVL.

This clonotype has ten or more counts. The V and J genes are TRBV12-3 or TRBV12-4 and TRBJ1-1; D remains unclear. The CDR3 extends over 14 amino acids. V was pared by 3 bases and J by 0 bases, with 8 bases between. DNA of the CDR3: TGTGCCAGCAGTTTGCGGGCTATGAACACTGAAGCTTTCTTT. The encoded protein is CASSLRAMNTEAFF.

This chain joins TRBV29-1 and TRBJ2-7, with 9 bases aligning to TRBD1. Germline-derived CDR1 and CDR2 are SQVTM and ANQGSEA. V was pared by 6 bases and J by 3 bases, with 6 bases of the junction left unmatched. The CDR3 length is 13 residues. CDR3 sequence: CSVLKTGGYEQYF. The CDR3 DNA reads TGCAGCGTCCTAAAGACAGGGGGCTACGAGCAGTACTTC.

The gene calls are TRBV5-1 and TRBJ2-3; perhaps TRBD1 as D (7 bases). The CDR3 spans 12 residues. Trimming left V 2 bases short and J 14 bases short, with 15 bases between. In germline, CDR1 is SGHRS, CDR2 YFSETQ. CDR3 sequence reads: CASSLTGAGRYF. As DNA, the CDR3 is TGCGCCAGCAGCTTAACAGGGGCCGGGAGGTATTTT. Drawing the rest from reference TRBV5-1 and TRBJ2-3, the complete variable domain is KAGVTQTPRYLIKTRGQQVTLSCSPISGHRSVSWYQQTPGQGLQFLFEYFSETQRNKGNFPGRFSGRQFSNSRSEMNVSTLELGDSALYLCASSLTGAGRYFGPGTRLTVL.

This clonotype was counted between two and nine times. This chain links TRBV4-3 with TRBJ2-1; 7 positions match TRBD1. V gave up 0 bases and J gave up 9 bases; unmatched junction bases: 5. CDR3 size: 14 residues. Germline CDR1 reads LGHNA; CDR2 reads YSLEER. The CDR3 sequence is CASSQDTGEGEQFF. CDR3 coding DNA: TGCGCCAGCAGCCAAGACACAGGGGAAGGTGAGCAGTTCTTC.

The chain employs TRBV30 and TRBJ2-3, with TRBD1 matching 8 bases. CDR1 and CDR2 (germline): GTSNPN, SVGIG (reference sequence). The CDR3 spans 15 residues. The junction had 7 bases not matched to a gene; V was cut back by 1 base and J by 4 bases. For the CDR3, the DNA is TGTGCCTGGAGTGGACAGGGGAGTTGGTCAGATACGCAGTATTTT. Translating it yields CAWSGQGSWSDTQYF.

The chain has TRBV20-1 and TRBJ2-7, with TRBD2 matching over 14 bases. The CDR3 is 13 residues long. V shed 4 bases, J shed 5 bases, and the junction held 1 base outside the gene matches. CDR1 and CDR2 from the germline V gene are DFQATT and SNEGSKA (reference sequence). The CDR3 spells CSAKGLAGDEQYF. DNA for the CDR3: TGCAGTGCTAAGGGACTAGCGGGAGACGAGCAGTACTTC.

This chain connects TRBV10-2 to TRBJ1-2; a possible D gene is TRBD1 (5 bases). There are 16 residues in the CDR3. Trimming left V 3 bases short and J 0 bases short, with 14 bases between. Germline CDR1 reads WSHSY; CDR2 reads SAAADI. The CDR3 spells CASSDPGHKANYGYTF. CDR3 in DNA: TGCGCCAGCAGTGACCCTGGACACAAAGCTAACTATGGCTACACCTTC.

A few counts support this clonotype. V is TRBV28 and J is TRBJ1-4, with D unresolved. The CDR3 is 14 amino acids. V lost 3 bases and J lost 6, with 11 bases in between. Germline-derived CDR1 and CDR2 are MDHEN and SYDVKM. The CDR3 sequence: CASSFGSGDEKLFF. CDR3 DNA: TGTGCCAGCAGTTTTGGGTCCGGTGATGAAAAACTGTTTTTT.

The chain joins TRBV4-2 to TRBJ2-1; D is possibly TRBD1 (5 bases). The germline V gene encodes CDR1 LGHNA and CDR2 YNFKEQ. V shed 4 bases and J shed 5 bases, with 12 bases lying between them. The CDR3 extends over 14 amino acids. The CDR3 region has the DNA TGTGCCAGCAGCCGGGCCGGACAAAACAATGAGCAGTTCTTC. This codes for CASSRAGQNNEQFF.

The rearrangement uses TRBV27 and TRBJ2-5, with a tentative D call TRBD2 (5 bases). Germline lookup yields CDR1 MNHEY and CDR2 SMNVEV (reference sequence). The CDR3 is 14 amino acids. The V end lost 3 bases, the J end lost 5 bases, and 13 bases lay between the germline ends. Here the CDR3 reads CASSFSGGGETQYF. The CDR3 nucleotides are TGTGCCAGCAGTTTCAGCGGAGGCGGGGAGACCCAGTACTTC.